One TCR beta chain is described in this entry. Its antigen is unknown. Base qualities are not recorded, but no much larger clone differs from it by a single base. TCR beta CDR3 regions were amplified from RNA transcripts for repertoire sequencing. The first round was an RT-PCR using HTBI primers with the Qiagen OneStep RT-PCR kit, and this first round was followed by a second-round multiplex PCR, then size selection and purification. The libraries underwent paired-end sequencing with 100 bp reads on an Illumina HiSeq2000. The authors processed their data as follows. SOAPnuke was used to process the reads, throwing out any read that had adapters, had uncalled bases, had a mean Phred below 15, or lacked an exact constant-primer or identifier match. COPE v1.2.5 was used to merge high-quality paired reads. Unique nucleotide sequences were defined as clonotypes and aligned to IMGT TRB V, D and J references using MiTCR v1.1. The analysis was limited to V-J combinations with a frequency above 0.0001, which together covered roughly 99% of the repertoires. A TCR clonal expansion and chaos score per V-J combination was defined as the ratio of F50 clonal expansion to chaos observed in the TCRdist matrix. Features were reduced by Welch's t-statistics and random forest to around 13 V-J combinations, which fed a naive Bayes classifier. The similarity between thyroid and blood repertoires was quantified using the Morisita-Horn index. TCRdb reprocessed the public reads (quality trimming at Q25 with fastp, clone calling with MiXCR) and kept in-frame beta chains. Each CDR3 protein appears once, grouped with its most common genes and DNA. In this record, the V and J calls reflect TCRdb's handling and not the investigators' own analysis. This sample comprises roughly 380,000 distinct CDR3 sequences, approximately 15% of them detected only once. The top ten hold approximately 7% of the sample.

A patient counted as having stable hyperthyroidism if there was no progression to ophthalmopathy within 18 months of follow-up. The hyperthyroidism patients were 18 to 65 years old and newly diagnosed, with a disease duration of less than 2 months. Anyone with other autoimmune diseases, uncontrolled infections, pregnancy or lactation was excluded from the study. Clinical symptoms, serum thyroxine, TRAb, thyroid ultrasound and orbital computed tomography formed the basis of the diagnosis. Ficoll-Paque density gradient centrifugation was used to isolate PBMCs from around 10 ml of fresh peripheral blood. Total RNA was extracted with Trizol reagent and quality-checked on an Agilent 2100 Bioanalyzer. The source of the sample is a study of Graves' ophthalmopathy and Graves' hyperthyroidism (dated by TCRdb to between 2017 and 2018). Background for the entire study: Peripheral blood was collected at initial diagnosis, before any treatment. To explore V-J signatures distinguishing ophthalmopathy from hyperthyroidism, a discovery set of 100 or so patients (about 41 ophthalmopathy, 55 to 60 stable hyperthyroidism) was enrolled. After sampling, hyperthyroidism patients received methimazole starting at 30 mg daily, and ophthalmopathy patients received high-dose intravenous methylprednisolone. In more than five hyperthyroidism patients, the T-cell repertoires found in thyroid tissue were compared with those found in blood. In total, approximately 140 blood samples were TCR-sequenced: 43 ophthalmopathy, about 75 hyperthyroidism and some 17 hyperthyroidism-to-ophthalmopathy patients. The roughly 100 discovery patients were randomly split 7:3 into training and test sets. The study used signatures of the TCR beta repertoire to tell Graves' ophthalmopathy apart from Graves' hyperthyroidism and to predict which patients would progress to ophthalmopathy. The independent validation cohort included 18 to 20 hyperthyroidism patients plus 17 patients who later progressed from hyperthyroidism to ophthalmopathy. The investigation overall reported the following: In validation, the model predicted ophthalmopathy progression with about 71% sensitivity and roughly 72% specificity; roughly 12 predicted patients were CT-confirmed with GO in a median of approximately six months. The 13-signature model separated ophthalmopathy from stable hyperthyroidism with 87.88% sensitivity and less than 83% specificity in cross-validation, and 80%/75% in the test set. No statistical method was used to predetermine the sample size, and group allocation was not hidden from the investigators. Most of the expanded thyroid clonotypes with a frequency above 0.001 were also detected in blood, and it was suggested that the thyroid immune response may be reflected by blood repertoires.

For CDR1 and CDR2, the germline V gene lists SQVTM and ANQGSEA. The CDR3, cysteine through phenylalanine, is 16 amino acids long. The entry retains the CDR3 DNA only, 48 bases that are in frame from base 1. Unmatched junction bases come to 12, with V trimmed by 4 bases and J by 3 bases. Source material: peripheral blood. The sequence is built from TRBV29-1 and TRBJ2-7, and 10 bases in between align with TRBD2. The sequence derives from a woman younger than 35 with stable Graves' hyperthyroidism. Donor details come from another sample of the same person, matched by shared clones. The DNA sequence is TGCAGCGTTGCCGCAGTTAGCGGGAGGCCTTTCTACGAGCAGTACTTC. Its coded protein is CSVAAVSGRPFYEQYF.